One sample yielded the 21 T cell receptor beta chains listed below, sequenced in a study of T cells after yellow fever vaccination. TCRdb reprocessed the 5' RACE reads with MiXCR, giving one entry per CDR3 protein. The sample includes under 400,000 distinct CDR3 sequences, 11% of them seen just once. Specimen: PBMCs, collected on the day of the first yellow fever vaccination. The receptors originated from a man between 18 and 29 years old who received the YFV17D yellow fever vaccine.

This clonotype was seen at least ten times. The rearrangement joins TRBV20-1 to TRBJ2-5; maybe TRBD1 (5 bases). Germline lookup yields CDR1 DFQATT and CDR2 SNEGSKA (reference sequence). Trimming shortened V by 2 bases and J by 4 bases, and 5 bases separated the two germline ends. CDR3 length equals 11 residues. In nucleotides, the CDR3 is TGCAGTGCTAGACAGGGAGAGACCCAGTACTTC. Translation gives CSARQGETQYF.

This clonotype was detected only a few times. The chain carries TRBV7-9 and TRBJ1-2; no definite D call. Germline CDR1 is SEHNR and CDR2 is FQNEAQ (reference sequence). Trimming removed 4 bases at V and 6 bases at J, with 18 bases between. This CDR3 has 15 residues. The CDR3 nucleotides read TGTGCCAGCAGCTCCTCCACGGGTTATTTCGATGGCTACACCTTC. This gives the protein CASSSSTGYFDGYTF.

This clonotype was seen repeatedly, ten times or more. The V call is TRBV29-1, the J call TRBJ1-5; D is unresolved. V lost 7 bases and J 5 bases, leaving 15 bases between the germline ends. Germline CDR1 is SQVTM and CDR2 is ANQGSEA. This CDR3 comprises 13 residues. CDR3 nucleotides: TGCAGCGCCGCCGGGGATGGGGATCAGCCCCAGCATTTT. Encoded protein: CSAAGDGDQPQHF.

This chain joins TRBV6-2 or TRBV6-3 and TRBJ1-5, with D tentatively TRBD1 (5 bases). Per germline, CDR1 MNHEY and CDR2 SVGEGT. The V and J ends lost 5 bases and 6 bases respectively, with 14 bases between them. The CDR3 sequence is 14 residues long. The CDR3 DNA is TGTGCCAGCAGTCTTCTAGGGGCCATTCAGCCCCAGCATTTT. Protein sequence: CASSLLGAIQPQHF.

This clonotype has a handful of counts. The chain uses TRBV10-3 and TRBJ2-3; TRBD1 matches 9 bases. V dropped 0 bases and J dropped 0; count of bases not matched to a gene: 4. Germline V gene data show CDR1 as ENHRY and CDR2 as SYGVKD. This CDR3 spans 17 amino acids. CDR3 nucleotide sequence: TGTGCCATCAGTGAGTCGAACAGGGGGCCTAGCACAGATACGCAGTATTTT. It specifies CAISESNRGPSTDTQYF.

This clonotype came up many times. The chain carries TRBV7-9 and TRBJ2-1; 14 bases agree with TRBD2. V shed 5 bases and J 8 bases; nucleotides not matched to a gene: 5. The CDR3 spans 15 residues. CDR1 SEHNR and CDR2 FQNEAQ come from the germline V gene (reference sequence). CDR3 in amino acids: CASSRLAGGLYEQFF. The CDR3 bases are TGTGCCAGCAGCCGACTAGCGGGGGGGCTATATGAGCAGTTCTTC.

This clonotype was seen a few times. The V and J genes are TRBV28 and TRBJ2-3, with 9 bases that match TRBD1. V lost 2 bases and J lost 3; bases outside the gene matches: 3. In germline, CDR1 is MDHEN, CDR2 SYDVKM. This CDR3 contains 15 residues. For the CDR3, the DNA is TGTGCCAGCAGTTTAGGACAGGGGTGGACAGATACGCAGTATTTT. Amino acids: CASSLGQGWTDTQYF.

This clonotype was counted at least ten times. The chain combines TRBV27 with TRBJ1-2, with unresolved D. V was pared by 4 bases and J by 3 bases, with 12 bases between. CDR1 is MNHEY, CDR2 SMNVEV, per germline (reference sequence). The CDR3 has 14 amino acids. The DNA for the CDR3 is TGTGCCAGCAGTTCCAACCAGGACTACTATGGCTACACCTTC. Translation gives CASSSNQDYYGYTF.

The V gene is TRBV27, the J gene TRBJ2-5; 7 nucleotides align to TRBD1. Trimming cost V 6 bases and J 6 bases; bases outside gene matches: 10. The CDR3 has 14 residues. Germline CDR1 is MNHEY and CDR2 is SMNVEV (reference sequence). CDR3 DNA sequence: TGTGCCAGCAGAGACCCGGGGACAGCCCAGACCCAGTACTTC. Amino acids: CASRDPGTAQTQYF.

The rearrangement joins TRBV20-1 to TRBJ2-1; D gene ambiguous. Trimming shortened V by 6 bases and J by 0 bases, and 6 bases separated the two germline ends. The CDR3 contains 12 residues. Germline-derived CDR1 and CDR2 are DFQATT and SNEGSKA (reference sequence). The CDR3 DNA sequence: TGCAGTGCCACGACCTCCTACAATGAGCAGTTCTTC. The encoded protein is CSATTSYNEQFF.

This chain links TRBV7-2 with TRBJ2-7; the match to TRBD2 covers 8 bases. The CDR3 consists of 14 residues. V lost 5 bases to trimming and J lost 0 bases; unmatched junction nucleotides: 3. From germline, CDR1 is SGHTA and CDR2 FQGNSA. The CDR3 loop reads CASSPGLASYEQYV. The CDR3 DNA reads TGTGCCAGCAGCCCTGGACTAGCCTCCTACGAGCAGTACGTC.

V is TRBV7-9 and J is TRBJ2-1; 11 bases match TRBD2. CDR3 length: 16 residues. CDR1 is SEHNR and CDR2 is FQNEAQ in the germline V gene (reference sequence). V lost 6 bases and J lost 8; bases outside the gene matches: 12. Here the CDR3 DNA reads TGTGCCAGCAGGTGGCTAGCGGGGGGTTCGGAGGATGAGCAGTTCTTC. Encoded protein: CASRWLAGGSEDEQFF.

A few counts support this clonotype. The chain combines TRBV4-1 with TRBJ2-1; D gene ambiguous. Germline assignment: CDR1 MGHRA and CDR2 YSYEKL. V was clipped by 4 bases and J by 5 bases, with 9 bases between them. The CDR3 sequence is 13 residues long. This CDR3 reads CASSPKTHNEQFF. The CDR3 bases are TGCGCCAGCAGCCCCAAAACGCACAATGAGCAGTTCTTC.

This chain's CDR3 is CASSHDRGYGYTF. In DNA form, the CDR3 reads TGTGCCAGCAGCCATGACAGGGGCTATGGCTACACCTTC. V gene TRBV7-2 combines with J gene TRBJ1-2; 8 bases agree with TRBD1. V trimming: 5 bases; J trimming: 4 bases; junction bases outside the gene matches: 3. This CDR3 contains 13 residues. CDR1 SGHTA and CDR2 FQGNSA come from the germline V gene. Filled out from reference TRBV7-2 and TRBJ1-2, the complete variable domain reads GAGVSQSPSNKVTEKGKDVELRCDPISGHTALYWYRQSLGQGLEFLIYFQGNSAPDKSGLPSDRFSAERTGGSVSTLTIQRTQQEDSAVYLCASSHDRGYGYTFGSGTRLTVV.

This clonotype was seen a handful of times. The V gene is TRBV11-2, the J gene TRBJ1-1; unclear D gene. From germline, CDR1 is SGHAT and CDR2 FQNNGV. Trimming pared 6 bases from V and 0 bases from J, leaving 8 bases between. The CDR3 covers 13 residues. The CDR3: CASRNIMNTEAFF. In nucleotides, the CDR3 is TGTGCCAGCAGAAACATCATGAACACTGAAGCTTTCTTT.

The V call is TRBV7-9, the J call TRBJ1-1; weak D call: TRBD1 (5 bases). The V end was cut by 6 bases, the J end by 4 bases, with 12 bases between. The CDR3 is 13 amino acids. Germline V gene sequence: CDR1 SEHNR, CDR2 FQNEAQ (reference sequence). Here the CDR3 DNA reads TGTGCCAGCAGAAAAGAAGGGGTCACTGAAGCTTTCTTT. Its protein is CASRKEGVTEAFF.

This clonotype was counted only a few times. This sequence joins TRBV12-3 or TRBV12-4 and TRBJ1-1, with D unclear. The CDR3 is 13 amino acids. Trimming stripped 3 bases from V and 1 base from J, with 6 bases between. CDR3 nucleotides: TGTGCCAGCAGTTTTAACACGAACACTGAAGCTTTCTTT. Translating it yields CASSFNTNTEAFF.

This clonotype was recorded a few times. The rearrangement links TRBV28 to TRBJ1-5; the match to TRBD1 covers 8 bases. Germline CDR1 reads MDHEN; CDR2 reads SYDVKM. The CDR3 runs to 15 residues. V gave up 5 bases and J gave up 6 bases; unmatched junction bases: 9. In DNA form, the CDR3 reads TGTGCCAGCAGTCCTCGGGACAGGAATAGTCAGCCCCAGCATTTT. Translated: CASSPRDRNSQPQHF.

This clonotype was counted only a few times. This chain joins TRBV20-1 and TRBJ1-2, with 8 bases aligning to TRBD1. The CDR3 extends over 16 amino acids. Germline values: CDR1 DFQATT, CDR2 SNEGSKA (reference sequence). V trimming: 1 base; J trimming: 0 bases; junction bases outside the gene matches: 7. The CDR3 DNA sequence: TGCAGTGCTAGAGGGTATGGACAGGGCTCTAACTATGGCTACACCTTC. Its protein is CSARGYGQGSNYGYTF.

This clonotype was detected only a few times. The V and J genes are TRBV7-3 and TRBJ1-1, with 7 nucleotides matching TRBD1. Trimming at V came to 4 bases and at J to 3 bases, leaving 5 bases not matched to a gene. This CDR3 comprises 14 residues. Germline CDR1 is SGHTA and CDR2 is FQGTGA. The CDR3 protein is CASSSSQGYTEAFF. The CDR3 region has the DNA TGTGCCAGCAGCTCGTCACAGGGGTACACTGAAGCTTTCTTT.

This clonotype was observed many times. V usage is TRBV20-1 and J usage is TRBJ2-3; D gene unclear. Germline V gene lookup returns CDR1 DFQATT and CDR2 SNEGSKA (reference sequence). Trimming removed 5 bases at V and 7 bases at J, with 16 bases between. The CDR3 spans 13 residues. CDR3 residues: CSAPDSPGYTQYF. The CDR3 coding sequence is TGCAGTGCTCCCGACTCCCCTGGGTATACGCAGTATTTT.